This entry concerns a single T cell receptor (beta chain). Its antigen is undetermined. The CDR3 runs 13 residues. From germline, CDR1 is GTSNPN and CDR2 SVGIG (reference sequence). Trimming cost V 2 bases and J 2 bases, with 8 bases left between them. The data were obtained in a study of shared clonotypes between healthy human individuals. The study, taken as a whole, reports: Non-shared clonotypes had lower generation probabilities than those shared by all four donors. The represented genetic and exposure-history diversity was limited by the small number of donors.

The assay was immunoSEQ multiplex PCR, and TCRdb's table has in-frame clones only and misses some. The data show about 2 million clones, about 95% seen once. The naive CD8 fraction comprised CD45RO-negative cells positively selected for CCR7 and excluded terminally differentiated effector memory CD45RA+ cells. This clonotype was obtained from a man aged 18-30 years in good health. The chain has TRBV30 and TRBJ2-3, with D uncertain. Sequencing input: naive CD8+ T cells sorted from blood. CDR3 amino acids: CAWSQVSTDTQYF. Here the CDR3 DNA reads TGTGCCTGGAGTCAGGTTTCCACAGATACGCAGTATTTT.